Each of the 26 T cell receptor beta chains below was sequenced from the same sample in a study of beta chain features in type 1 diabetes. Study-wide findings and caveats: Moderate but significant shortening of TCRB CDR3s was recorded in all four CD4+ subsets from Type 1 diabetes patients.

Expressed TCRB transcripts were sequenced after all isolated RNA was converted to cDNA. Libraries were prepared by immunoSEQ multiplex PCR; TCRdb keeps only in-frame clonotypes and omits some of them. Of 600,000 to 750,000 clones in the sample, roughly 12% were seen once. Antigen specificity for these receptors is unknown. Sequences were obtained from naive CD4+ T cells from blood. The receptors stem from a man aged 30 to 45 with type 1 diabetes.

This clone was picked up a small number of times. This chain connects TRBV28 to TRBJ2-3, with 9 bases aligning to TRBD2. CDR1 MDHEN and CDR2 SYDVKM come from the germline V gene. CDR3 length equals 14 residues. The CDR3 bases are TGTGCTTCTGGCGGGGGGGGAGACACAGATACGCAGTATTTT. It specifies CASGGGGDTDTQYF.

The chain combines TRBV6-5 with TRBJ1-5, with TRBD1 matching 7 bases. With V trimmed by 4 bases and J by 6 bases, 3 bases remained unmatched. CDR1 is MNHEY, CDR2 SVGAGI, per germline. CDR3 length equals 13 residues. The DNA of the CDR3 is TGTGCCAGCAGTTTAACAGGGGTTCAGCCCCAGCATTTT. It translates to CASSLTGVQPQHF.

The chain has TRBV7-3 and TRBJ2-5, with D perhaps TRBD2 (6 bases). CDR1 is SGHTA and CDR2 is FQGTGA in the germline V gene. The CDR3 has 13 amino acids. V was pared by 2 bases and J by 6 bases, with 10 bases between. CDR3 in DNA: TGTGCCAGCAGCTTAGCCGGGGGACAGACCCAGTACTTC. Translated, it gives CASSLAGGQTQYF.

The rearrangement links TRBV4-1 to TRBJ1-5; possible D gene TRBD1, 5 bases. CDR3 length: 13 residues. V lost 3 bases and J 8 bases, leaving 11 bases between the germline ends. Germline CDR1 reads MGHRA; CDR2 reads YSYEKL. The CDR3 reads CASSHQGLKPQHF. CDR3 bases: TGCGCCAGCAGCCATCAGGGCTTGAAGCCCCAGCATTTT.

This rearrangement joins TRBV18 to TRBJ2-1, with 8 bases that match TRBD2. CDR3 length: 15 amino acids. Germline trimming cut 3 bases from V and 5 bases from J; bases unmatched to any gene: 6. Germline assignment: CDR1 KGHSH and CDR2 LQKENI. The CDR3 protein is CASSPTGGRNNEQFF. The CDR3 DNA reads TGTGCCAGCTCACCGACGGGGGGGCGGAACAATGAGCAGTTCTTC.

This clone was recorded a few times. V is TRBV6-6 and J is TRBJ2-7; no clear D gene. CDR1 MNHNY and CDR2 SVGAGI come from the germline V gene (reference sequence). The CDR3 covers 13 residues. The V and J ends lost 3 bases and 0 bases respectively, with 6 bases between them. CDR3 coding DNA: TGTGCCAGCAGTTATCCCAGCTCCTACGAGCAGTACTTC. It yields the protein CASSYPSSYEQYF.

Comments on this clone: This CDR3 is also generated by other DNA sequences in the sample. The rearrangement joins TRBV30 to TRBJ2-1; D unresolved. The V and J ends lost 0 bases and 0 bases respectively, with 9 bases between them. From germline, CDR1 is GTSNPN and CDR2 SVGIG (reference sequence). The CDR3 extends over 15 amino acids. CDR3 amino acids: CAWSVRASSYNEQFF. DNA for the CDR3: TGTGCCTGGAGTGTCCGAGCGAGCTCCTACAATGAGCAGTTCTTC.

V and J are TRBV4-3 and TRBJ2-3; D unresolved. Deletions cut 1 base from V and 8 bases from J, with 4 bases between. In germline, CDR1 is LGHNA, CDR2 YSLEER. The CDR3 loop spans 11 amino acids. Here the CDR3 DNA reads TGCGCCAGCAGCCAAGGGGGTACGCAGTATTTT. Its translation: CASSQGGTQYF.

This clone was observed a handful of times. The rearrangement joins TRBV6-5 to TRBJ1-6, with 7 bases matching TRBD1. There are 13 residues in the CDR3. The V gene's germline CDR1 is MNHEY and CDR2 SVGAGI. J lost 5 bases, V lost 7 bases, and 2 bases had no gene match. CDR3: CASKTGHNSPLHF. CDR3 bases: TGTGCCAGCAAGACAGGGCATAATTCACCCCTCCACTTT.

This clone was observed a handful of times. The V and J genes are TRBV28 and TRBJ2-2; D gene unclear. Trimming removed 3 bases at V and 7 bases at J, with 3 bases between. This CDR3 has 11 residues. Per the germline V gene, CDR1 is MDHEN and CDR2 is SYDVKM. As DNA, the CDR3 is TGTGCCAGCAGTTTGTACGGGGAGCTGTTTTTT. This encodes CASSLYGELFF.

The rearrangement uses TRBV6-1 and TRBJ1-6, with unresolved D. There are 14 residues in the CDR3. V gave up 8 bases and J gave up 5 bases, with 13 bases separating them. Germline V gene lookup returns CDR1 MNHNS and CDR2 SASEGT. This chain's CDR3 is CASGRGNNNSPLHF. The CDR3 nucleotides are TGTGCCAGCGGGCGTGGGAATAATAATTCACCCCTCCACTTT.

This clone was recorded a few times. The gene calls are TRBV5-1 and TRBJ2-5; D is unresolved. Trimming shortened V by 5 bases and J by 5 bases, and 4 bases separated the two germline ends. Germline-derived CDR1 and CDR2 are SGHRS and YFSETQ. The CDR3 covers 10 residues. The CDR3 spells CASRGETQYF. The CDR3 DNA reads as TGCGCCAGCAGAGGGGAGACCCAGTACTTC.

The V gene is TRBV5-1, the J gene TRBJ2-5; 8 bases fit TRBD1. The trim removed 1 base at V and 1 base at J, leaving 3 bases unmatched. The germline V gene has CDR1 SGHRS and CDR2 YFSETQ. The CDR3 has 15 residues. The CDR3 bases are TGCGCCAGCAGCTTGACAGGGGGTGGCCAAGAGACCCAGTACTTC. Translating gives CASSLTGGGQETQYF. Variable domain in full (rest from reference TRBV5-1 and TRBJ2-5): KAGVTQTPRYLIKTRGQQVTLSCSPISGHRSVSWYQQTPGQGLQFLFEYFSETQRNKGNFPGRFSGRQFSNSRSEMNVSTLELGDSALYLCASSLTGGGQETQYFGPGTRLLVL.

The chain combines TRBV16 with TRBJ2-7, with 9 bases aligning to TRBD2. The V segment lost 1 base and the J segment 2 bases; nucleotides outside the gene matches: 6. The CDR3 extends over 16 amino acids. Germline V gene lookup returns CDR1 KGHSY and CDR2 FQNENV. CDR3 DNA sequence: TGTGCCAGCAGCCAATTTAGCGGGGGTTTAACCTACGAGCAGTACTTC. Translation: CASSQFSGGLTYEQYF.

The gene calls are TRBV18 and TRBJ1-4; D is ambiguous. V was trimmed by 3 bases and J by 5 bases, leaving 7 bases between them. The CDR3 is 13 amino acids. Germline V lookup: CDR1 KGHSH, CDR2 LQKENI. The CDR3 coding sequence is TGTGCCAGCTCACCTACTTACAATGAAAAACTGTTTTTT. Its translation is CASSPTYNEKLFF.

This clone was seen more than once but under ten times. This chain uses TRBV7-2 with TRBJ1-2; a possible D gene is TRBD1 (5 bases). V dropped 6 bases and J dropped 6 bases, with 14 bases sitting between them. This CDR3 comprises 13 residues. CDR1 and CDR2 (germline): SGHTA, FQGNSA. This CDR3 is CASSAGRLDGYTF. The CDR3 nucleotides read TGTGCCAGCAGTGCGGGACGCCTGGATGGCTACACCTTC.

There are a few counts of this clone. The chain is built from TRBV10-3 and TRBJ2-2; no clear D. Germline CDR1 reads ENHRY; CDR2 reads SYGVKD. V lost 10 bases and J 5 bases, leaving 11 bases between the germline ends. The CDR3 extends over 12 amino acids. The DNA of the CDR3 is TGTGCCACAAGGGTGGAGACCGGGGAGCTGTTTTTT. Protein sequence: CATRVETGELFF.

This clone turned up a few times. J is TRBJ2-3 and V is TRBV11-3; TRBD1 might be the D (6 bases). In germline, CDR1 is SGHNT, CDR2 YENEEA. V dropped 7 bases and J dropped 4 bases, with 12 bases sitting between them. The CDR3 has 13 residues. The CDR3 DNA is TGTGCCAGCACGTGGGGGCCCCCAGATACGCAGTATTTT. Amino acids: CASTWGPPDTQYF.

J is TRBJ2-1 and V is TRBV19; TRBD2 might be the D (6 bases). The CDR3 length is 15 residues. V lost 3 bases to trimming and J lost 3 bases, with 12 bases between them. The germline V gene encodes CDR1 LNHDA and CDR2 SQIVND (reference sequence). The CDR3 spells CASSMGGRDYNEQFF. Here the CDR3 DNA reads TGTGCCAGTAGTATGGGGGGAAGGGACTACAATGAGCAGTTCTTC. The variable domain in full, with the rest retrieved from reference TRBV19 and TRBJ2-1, is DGGITQSPKYLFRKEGQNVTLSCEQNLNHDAMYWYRQDPGQGLRLIYYSQIVNDFQKGDIAEGYSVSREKKESFPLTVTSAQKNPTAFYLCASSMGGRDYNEQFFGPGTRLTVL.

This clone was detected only a few times. The chain has TRBV9 and TRBJ2-3, with 9 bases fitting TRBD2. From germline, CDR1 is SGDLS and CDR2 YYNGEE. The V gene end was trimmed by 2 bases and the J gene end by 3 bases; junction bases not matched to a gene: 13. The CDR3 runs 18 residues. Here the CDR3 reads CASSVAASGVGGTDTQYF. As DNA, the CDR3 is TGTGCCAGCAGCGTTGCGGCTAGCGGGGTAGGTGGGACAGATACGCAGTATTTT.

The chain carries TRBV6-6 and TRBJ1-4, with TRBD1 as a possible D gene (6 bases). V lost 11 bases to trimming and J lost 3 bases, with 19 bases between them. The CDR3 spans 15 residues. Germline lookup yields CDR1 MNHNY and CDR2 SVGAGI (reference sequence). The CDR3: CAGGGGGVANEKLFF. The CDR3 DNA reads as TGTGCCGGGGGGGGCGGAGGCGTAGCTAATGAAAAACTGTTTTTT.

This clone has a handful of counts. The chain has TRBV5-4 and TRBJ2-3; D is ambiguous. CDR1 and CDR2 (germline): SGHNT, YYREEE (reference sequence). The CDR3 spans 14 residues. Trimming left V 1 base short and J 5 bases short, with 11 bases between. The CDR3 is CASSLLPWEDTQYF. The CDR3 bases are TGTGCCAGCAGCTTGTTACCATGGGAAGATACGCAGTATTTT.

The chain has TRBV2 and TRBJ1-6, with TRBD1 as a possible D gene (5 bases). The germline V and J ends were trimmed by 3 bases and 7 bases, with 13 bases remaining between them. Germline V lookup: CDR1 SNHLY, CDR2 FYNNEI. This CDR3 has 15 amino acids. CDR3 coding DNA: TGTGCCAGCAGTGAGGAGGGGCAAAAAAATTCACCCCTCCACTTT. Translated: CASSEEGQKNSPLHF.

Only a few counts were recorded for this clone. The V gene is TRBV6-5, the J gene TRBJ2-7; D is uncertain. Trimming removed 5 bases at V and 1 base at J, with 9 bases between. The length of the CDR3 is 13 residues. Germline CDR1 MNHEY, CDR2 SVGAGI. CDR3 amino acids: CASSLHISYEQYF. The DNA of the CDR3 is TGTGCCAGCAGTCTACATATATCCTACGAGCAGTACTTC.

This chain connects TRBV11-2 to TRBJ1-6; 7 bases map to TRBD1. With V trimmed by 1 base and J by 7 bases, 4 bases remained unmatched. The CDR3 consists of 15 residues. The germline V gene has CDR1 SGHAT and CDR2 FQNNGV. The chain's CDR3 is CASSLAARGNSPLHF. In DNA form, the CDR3 reads TGTGCCAGCAGCTTAGCGGCCAGGGGGAATTCACCCCTCCACTTT.

The V gene is TRBV4-2, the J gene TRBJ2-7, with 7 bases lining up with TRBD1. V was clipped by 0 bases and J by 3 bases; unmatched bases: 2. Per germline, CDR1 LGHNA and CDR2 YNFKEQ. CDR3 size: 14 residues. CDR3 sequence reads: CASSQEQGSYEQYF. The CDR3 nucleotides read TGTGCCAGCAGCCAAGAACAGGGGAGCTACGAGCAGTACTTC.